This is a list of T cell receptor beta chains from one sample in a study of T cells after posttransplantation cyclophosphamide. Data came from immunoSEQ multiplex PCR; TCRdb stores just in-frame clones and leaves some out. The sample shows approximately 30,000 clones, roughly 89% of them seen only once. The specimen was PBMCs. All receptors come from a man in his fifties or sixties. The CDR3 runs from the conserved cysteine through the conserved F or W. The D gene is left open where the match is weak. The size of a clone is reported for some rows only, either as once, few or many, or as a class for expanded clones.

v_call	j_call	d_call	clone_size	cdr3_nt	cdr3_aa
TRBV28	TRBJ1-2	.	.	TGTGCCAGCAGTACCGACAGGCCCGGCTACACCTTC	CASSTDRPGYTF
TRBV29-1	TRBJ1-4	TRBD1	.	TGCAGCGTGCTAGGACAGGGTAATGAAAAACTGTTTTTT	CSVLGQGNEKLFF
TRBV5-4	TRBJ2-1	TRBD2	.	TGTGCCAGCAGCTTGACCGGGACTAGCACCTATGAGCAGTTCTTC	CASSLTGTSTYEQFF
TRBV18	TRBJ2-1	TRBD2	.	TGTGCCAGCTCCACTAGCGGGGAGTACAATGAGCAGTTCTTC	CASSTSGEYNEQFF
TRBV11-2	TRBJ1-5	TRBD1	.	TGTGCCAGCAGCCAGGGGACAGCCTCGCGGCCCCAGCATTTT	CASSQGTASRPQHF
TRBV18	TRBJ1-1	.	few	TGTGCCAGCTCACCCGTCGTCGGTGAAGCTTTCTTT	CASSPVVGEAFF
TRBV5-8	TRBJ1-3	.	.	TGTGCCAGCAGCTTGGTCGGGGGGTCGGGAAACACCATATATTTT	CASSLVGGSGNTIYF
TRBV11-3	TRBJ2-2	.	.	TGTGCCAGCAGCCCCTACAGGGGAGGTACCGGGGAGCTGTTTTTT	CASSPYRGGTGELFF
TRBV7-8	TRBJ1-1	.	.	TGTGCCAGCACCCCCGGGAGTAGGAACACTGAAGCTTTCTTT	CASTPGSRNTEAFF
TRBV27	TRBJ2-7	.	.	TGTGCCAGCAGTTTCATAGGAAGGGGCGAGCAGTACTTC	CASSFIGRGEQYF
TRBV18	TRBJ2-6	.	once	TGTGCCAGCTCACCACCGCGACAGTCCTCTGGGGCCAACGTCCTGACTTTC	CASSPPRQSSGANVLTF
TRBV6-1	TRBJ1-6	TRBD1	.	TGTGCCATTGGACAGGATGAGAATTCACCCCCCCACTTT	CAIGQDENSPPHF
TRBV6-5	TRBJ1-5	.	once	TGTGCCAGCAGAGCGGAGGGAATTAGCAATCAGCCCCAGCATTTT	CASRAEGISNQPQHF
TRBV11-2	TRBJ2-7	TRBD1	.	TGTGCCAGCAGCCCACCCGGGACAGGGTCGTACGAGCAGTACTTC	CASSPPGTGSYEQYF
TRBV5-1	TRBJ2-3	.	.	TGCGCCAGCAGCTTCAACACAGATACGCAGTATTTT	CASSFNTDTQYF
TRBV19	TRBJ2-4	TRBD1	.	TGTGCCAGTAGAGGGACAGACAAAAACATTCAGTACTTC	CASRGTDKNIQYF
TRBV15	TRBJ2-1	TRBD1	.	TGTGCCACCAGCAGATCGGGACAGGTGTTGGGAGAGCAGTTCTTC	CATSRSGQVLGEQFF
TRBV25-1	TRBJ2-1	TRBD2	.	TGTGCCAGCAGTGACATTAGCGGGGCGTCTTACAATGAGCAGTTCTTC	CASSDISGASYNEQFF
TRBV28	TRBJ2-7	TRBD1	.	TGTGCCAGCAGTAGAACAGGGGACTACGAGCAGTACTTC	CASSRTGDYEQYF
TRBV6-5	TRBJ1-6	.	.	TGTGCCAGCAGTTACTCGATCAGCGTTGGTAATTCACCCCTCCACTTT	CASSYSISVGNSPLHF
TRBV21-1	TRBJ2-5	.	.	TGTGCCAGCAGCAAACACGATAGGACCCCGGGACTAGCGGTGGAGACCCAGTACTTC	CASSKHDRTPGLAVETQYF
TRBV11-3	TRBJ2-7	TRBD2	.	TGTGCCAGCAGCTTAGCTGGGGGACCCCAACTAGCGGCGGCCTACGAGCAGTACTTC	CASSLAGGPQLAAAYEQYF
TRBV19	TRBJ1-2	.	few	TGTGCCAGTAGTATAGAAGCGGGACCCGGCTATGGCTACACCTTC	CASSIEAGPGYGYTF
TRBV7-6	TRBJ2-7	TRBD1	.	TGTGCCAGCAGCAAGGGGGCCGGGACAGGGGTCTACGAGCAGTACTTC	CASSKGAGTGVYEQYF
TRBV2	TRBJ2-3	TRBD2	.	TGTGCCAGCAGCCGACTAGCGTTTCATCCTACTAGCACAGATACGCAGTATTTT	CASSRLAFHPTSTDTQYF
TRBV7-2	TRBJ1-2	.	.	TGTGCCAGCAGCCAGACGCCGGGCTATGGCTACACCTTC	CASSQTPGYGYTF
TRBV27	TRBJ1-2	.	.	TGTGCCAGCAGGCCAAGACAGTCAGAAGGCTACACCTTC	CASRPRQSEGYTF
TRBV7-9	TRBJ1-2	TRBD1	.	TGTGCCAGCAGCTTATTGGGGACAGGAGGCTACACCTTC	CASSLLGTGGYTF
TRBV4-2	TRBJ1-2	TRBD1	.	TGTGCCAGCAGCCTCCGCCCGGGACAGGGGCCTGCTAACTATGGCTACACCTTC	CASSLRPGQGPANYGYTF
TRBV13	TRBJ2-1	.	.	TGTGCCAGCAGCCTCAGGGGTTTGATAAATGAGCAGTTCTTC	CASSLRGLINEQFF
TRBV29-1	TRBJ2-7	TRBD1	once	TGCAGCGGACGACAGGGTCGGGACGAGCAGTACTTC	CSGRQGRDEQYF
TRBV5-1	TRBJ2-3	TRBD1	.	TGCGCCAGCAGCGATCGGGACAGGGGGTCAGATACGCAGTATTTT	CASSDRDRGSDTQYF
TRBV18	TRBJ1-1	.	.	TGTGCCAGCTCACCCCTTGGGGGCCTGAACACTGAAGCTTTCTTT	CASSPLGGLNTEAFF
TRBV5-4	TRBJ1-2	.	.	TGTGCCAGCAAAGCGGGGACCGGCGTTGGTGGCTACACCTTC	CASKAGTGVGGYTF
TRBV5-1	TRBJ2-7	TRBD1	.	TGCGCCAGCAAGGGGGACAGGGCGTACGACGAGCAGTACTTC	CASKGDRAYDEQYF
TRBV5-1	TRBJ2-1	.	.	TGCGCCAGCAGCTTTGGGCTCAGGAACTCCTACAATGAGCAGTTCTTC	CASSFGLRNSYNEQFF
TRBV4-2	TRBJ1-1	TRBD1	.	TGTGCCAGCAGCCGCACCGGGACAGACACTGAAGCTTTCTTT	CASSRTGTDTEAFF
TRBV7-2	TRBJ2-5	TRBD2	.	TGTGCCAGCAGCTCGACTAGCGGGGGGGCCCGAGAGACCCAGTACTTC	CASSSTSGGARETQYF
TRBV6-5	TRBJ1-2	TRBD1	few	TGTGCCAGTAAATTTGACGGACAGGGGGGTGGCTACACCTTC	CASKFDGQGGGYTF